These 31 T cell receptor beta chains originate from one sample sequenced in a study of T cell repertoires in ileal Crohn's disease. The time point denotes: neoterminal ileum biopsy at postoperative endoscopy, about 6 months after surgery. The method was immunoSEQ multiplex PCR; TCRdb's version includes in-frame clones alone and lacks a portion of them. The top ten hold about 4.3% of the sample, which has about 13,000 clones, roughly 73% seen once. Sequencing was performed on ileal tissue. The receptors originated from an adult with Crohn's disease.

The gene calls are TRBV27 and TRBJ2-1, with TRBD1 matching 10 bases. CDR3 size: 13 residues. Germline V lookup: CDR1 MNHEY, CDR2 SMNVEV (reference sequence). J gave up 7 bases and V 8 bases, and 5 bases lay outside the gene matches. The CDR3 sequence: CASGWTGGNEQFF. The CDR3 DNA reads TGTGCCAGCGGTTGGACAGGGGGGAATGAGCAGTTCTTC.

The gene calls are TRBV19 and TRBJ2-1, with 9 bases matching TRBD2. The CDR3 loop spans 17 amino acids. J lost 1 base, V lost 1 base, and 5 bases had no gene match. CDR1 and CDR2 from the germline V gene are LNHDA and SQIVND (reference sequence). The chain's CDR3 is CASSIGAGGNSYNEQFF. In nucleotides, the CDR3 is TGTGCCAGTAGTATAGGGGCGGGGGGGAATTCCTACAATGAGCAGTTCTTC.

In this sample, this clone is medium-sized. V gene TRBV7-2 combines with J gene TRBJ2-7; 8 nucleotides align to TRBD2. The CDR3 is made up of 15 amino acids. Germline CDR1 is SGHTA and CDR2 is FQGNSA. With V trimmed by 1 base and J by 2 bases, 4 bases remained unmatched. The CDR3 region is CASSLGSGVTYEQYF. Here the CDR3 DNA reads TGTGCCAGCAGCTTAGGTAGCGGGGTGACCTACGAGCAGTACTTC.

The chain recombines TRBV4-1 with TRBJ2-7; 13 nucleotides match TRBD2. V gave up 4 bases and J gave up 7 bases; unmatched junction bases: 10. CDR3 length equals 16 residues. The V gene's germline CDR1 is MGHRA and CDR2 YSYEKL. CDR3 in DNA: TGCGCCAGCAGCCTGGGGACTAGCGGGAACCTGGCTGAGCAGTACTTC. As protein: CASSLGTSGNLAEQYF.

The rearrangement joins TRBV4-1 to TRBJ2-5, with 7 bases fitting TRBD2. J gave up 0 bases and V 1 base, and 5 bases lay outside the gene matches. Germline V gene sequence: CDR1 MGHRA, CDR2 YSYEKL. The CDR3 is 16 residues long. CDR3 sequence: CASSQGVAGHQETQYF. In DNA, the CDR3 is TGCGCCAGCAGCCAAGGTGTAGCGGGCCACCAAGAGACCCAGTACTTC.

This chain connects TRBV5-1 to TRBJ2-1; TRBD2 agrees at 9 bases. The CDR3 is 17 residues long. The V gene's germline CDR1 is SGHRS and CDR2 YFSETQ. The V segment lost 0 bases and the J segment 8 bases; nucleotides outside the gene matches: 12. The DNA for the CDR3 is TGCGCCAGCAGCTTGGCCCCCCAAGCGGGGGGCGAGGATGAGCAGTTCTTC. Residues: CASSLAPQAGGEDEQFF.

The genes are TRBV18 and TRBJ2-7; the match to TRBD2 covers 11 bases. Looked up from germline, CDR1 is KGHSH and CDR2 is LQKENI. The CDR3 spans 14 residues. Germline trimming cut 1 base from V and 5 bases from J; bases unmatched to any gene: 1. CDR3 bases: TGTGCCAGCTCACCACAGACTAGCGGGAACGAGCAGTACTTC. Encoded protein: CASSPQTSGNEQYF.

In its sample, this clone was seen a few times. This chain joins TRBV21-1 and TRBJ1-5. TRBV21-1 corresponds to a pseudogene. This CDR3 is built from 14 residues. The CDR3 region has the DNA TGTGCCAGCAGCAAACAGGGAGGAGAACAGCCCCAGCATTTT. Translation: CASSKQGGEQPQHF.

J is TRBJ1-3 and V is TRBV25-1; D not resolved. This CDR3 comprises 15 residues. Per the germline V gene, CDR1 is MGHDK and CDR2 is SYGVNS. V gave up 1 base and J gave up 2 bases, with 9 bases separating them. CDR3 loop: CASSELTETGNTIYF. In DNA form, the CDR3 reads TGTGCCAGCAGTGAATTAACAGAGACTGGAAACACCATATATTTT.

The chain combines TRBV4-2 with TRBJ2-3; 8 bases align to TRBD2. The length of the CDR3 is 15 residues. In germline, CDR1 is LGHNA, CDR2 YNFKEQ. Trimming cost V 1 base and J 4 bases; bases outside gene matches: 4. CDR3 region: CASSQGERGSDTQYF. The CDR3 DNA reads as TGTGCCAGCAGCCAAGGCGAGCGGGGGTCAGATACGCAGTATTTT.

The rearrangement links TRBV10-1 to TRBJ2-7, with 9 bases identical to TRBD1. The CDR3 runs to 15 residues. Germline V gene lookup returns CDR1 WNHNN and CDR2 SYGVQD (reference sequence). V shed 3 bases and J 4 bases; nucleotides not matched to a gene: 7. CDR3 amino acids: CASSDRDRVPYEQYF. The CDR3 nucleotides read TGCGCCAGCAGTGACCGGGACAGGGTTCCTTACGAGCAGTACTTC.

This rearrangement joins TRBV6-5 to TRBJ2-1; 7 bases line up with TRBD2. Germline CDR1 reads MNHEY; CDR2 reads SVGAGI. The V gene end was trimmed by 2 bases and the J gene end by 9 bases; junction bases not matched to a gene: 4. The CDR3 totals 13 residues. Here the CDR3 reads CASSYEGGSEQFF. The CDR3 nucleotides are TGTGCCAGCAGTTACGAGGGAGGGAGTGAGCAGTTCTTC.

The rearrangement joins TRBV6-5 to TRBJ2-7; the match to TRBD2 covers 9 bases. The CDR3 is made up of 15 amino acids. Germline CDR1 and CDR2: MNHEY and SVGAGI. J gave up 4 bases and V 0 bases, and 4 bases lay outside the gene matches. The CDR3 spells CASSYSREGRYEQYF. The CDR3 DNA reads TGTGCCAGCAGTTACTCGCGGGAGGGGCGGTACGAGCAGTACTTC.

The chain couples TRBV27 to TRBJ2-3; D might be TRBD2 (6 bases). V was trimmed by 1 base and J by 3 bases, leaving 17 bases between them. The germline CDR1 and CDR2 sequences are MNHEY and SMNVEV (reference sequence). CDR3 length: 17 residues. CDR3 DNA sequence: TGTGCCAGCAGTTTATATTTGGCGGGACCAGGAACAGATACGCAGTATTTT. This translates into CASSLYLAGPGTDTQYF.

The chain is built from TRBV4-1 and TRBJ2-1, with D possibly matching TRBD2 (6 bases). The CDR3 totals 16 residues. V was clipped by 0 bases and J by 7 bases, with 16 bases between them. Germline assignment: CDR1 MGHRA and CDR2 YSYEKL. In nucleotides, the CDR3 is TGCGCCAGCAGCCAAGACGACCGCCCAGGAGGGAATGAGCAGTTCTTC. Encoded protein: CASSQDDRPGGNEQFF.

This rearrangement joins TRBV12-5 to TRBJ2-1; maybe TRBD1 (5 bases). V shed 2 bases and J shed 9 bases, with 11 bases lying between them. Germline loops: CDR1 LGHNT, CDR2 FRNRAP. This CDR3 has 13 amino acids. Here the CDR3 DNA reads TGTGCTAGTGGTTTGCCGGAAAGGGGTGAGCAGTTCTTC. Translation: CASGLPERGEQFF.

The chain couples TRBV9 to TRBJ1-3, with TRBD1 identical over 9 bases. This CDR3 is 18 amino acids long. With V trimmed by 1 base and J by 3 bases, 11 bases remained unmatched. The germline V gene encodes CDR1 SGDLS and CDR2 YYNGEE. The CDR3 DNA follows: TGTGCCAGCAGCGTAAGGATGGGGGGACAGGGAGATGGAAACACCATATATTTT. Translated, it gives CASSVRMGGQGDGNTIYF.

This clone was seen only a few times. This chain uses TRBV9 with TRBJ1-1, with D maybe TRBD1 (5 bases). This CDR3 has 14 residues. Looked up from germline, CDR1 is SGDLS and CDR2 is YYNGEE. V was clipped by 0 bases and J by 5 bases, with 11 bases between them. DNA of the CDR3: TGTGCCAGCAGCGTAGTGGGCAGGGTGACTGAAGCTTTCTTT. Translating gives CASSVVGRVTEAFF.

The V gene is TRBV5-1, the J gene TRBJ2-2, with D tentatively TRBD1 (5 bases). Germline V CDR1 and CDR2: SGHRS, YFSETQ. The CDR3 spans 13 residues. V lost 4 bases, J lost 6 bases, and 10 bases lay in between. The CDR3 here is CASSADRPGELFF. The CDR3 DNA reads TGCGCCAGCAGCGCCGACAGACCCGGGGAGCTGTTTTTT.

There are a few counts of this clone. V and J are TRBV2 and TRBJ1-5, with D possibly being TRBD1 (5 bases). This CDR3 has 15 amino acids. Germline CDR1 reads SNHLY; CDR2 reads FYNNEI. V was pared by 7 bases and J by 5 bases, with 18 bases between. As DNA, the CDR3 is TGTGCCAGCACACTTGGCCAGGGAGGGGATCAGCCCCAGCATTTT. It is translated as CASTLGQGGDQPQHF.

J is TRBJ1-4 and V is TRBV19; 7 nucleotides match TRBD1. V trimming: 3 bases; J trimming: 8 bases; junction bases outside the gene matches: 6. Germline values: CDR1 LNHDA, CDR2 SQIVND (reference sequence). This CDR3 is built from 14 residues. The CDR3 loop reads CASSIGQEGEKLFF. CDR3 nucleotides: TGTGCCAGTAGTATTGGACAGGAGGGGGAAAAACTGTTTTTT.

The J gene is TRBJ2-2, the V gene TRBV27, with a weak D call TRBD1 (6 bases). Germline V gene data show CDR1 as MNHEY and CDR2 as SMNVEV (reference sequence). The V end lost 7 bases, the J end lost 0 bases, and 9 bases lay between the germline ends. This CDR3 contains 14 residues. CDR3 protein: CASKGQSNTGELFF. The CDR3 nucleotides read TGTGCCAGCAAGGGACAATCGAACACCGGGGAGCTGTTTTTT.

This clone is labeled as medium-sized (0.01 to 0.1%). V gene TRBV10-1 combines with J gene TRBJ2-7; D unresolved. V lost 2 bases, J lost 4 bases, and 6 bases lay in between. This CDR3 has 12 amino acids. Germline loops: CDR1 WNHNN, CDR2 SYGVQD (reference sequence). This CDR3 is CASSEGLYEQYF. DNA for the CDR3: TGCGCCAGCAGTGAGGGCCTTTACGAGCAGTACTTC.

The genes are TRBV7-2 and TRBJ1-2; 12 bases are shared with TRBD1. From germline, CDR1 is SGHTA and CDR2 FQGNSA. The CDR3 has 15 amino acids. Germline trimming cut 1 base from V and 8 bases from J; bases unmatched to any gene: 5. The CDR3 DNA sequence: TGTGCCAGCAGCTTAGTGGGACAGGGGGCAGGAGGCTACACCTTC. Translated: CASSLVGQGAGGYTF.

This clone was detected only once. The chain has TRBV6-6 and TRBJ1-2; D perhaps matches TRBD1 (6 bases). V was trimmed by 4 bases and J by 2 bases, leaving 14 bases between them. CDR1 is MNHNY and CDR2 is SVGAGI in the germline V gene (reference sequence). The CDR3 covers 15 residues. The CDR3 here is CASSFLAGANYGYTF. The CDR3 bases are TGTGCCAGCAGTTTTTTGGCGGGGGCCAACTATGGCTACACCTTC.

This clone was detected only a few times. The chain combines TRBV5-1 with TRBJ2-5; D might be TRBD2 (6 bases). The length of the CDR3 is 15 residues. CDR1 is SGHRS and CDR2 is YFSETQ in the germline V gene. Trimming cost V 1 base and J 3 bases, with 13 bases left between them. The CDR3 DNA sequence: TGCGCCAGCAGCTTGAATAGCGGTTTGAAAGAGACCCAGTACTTC. Its protein is CASSLNSGLKETQYF.

This sequence joins TRBV10-2 and TRBJ2-7, with 8 positions matching TRBD2. The J segment lost 7 bases and the V segment lost 4 bases, leaving 9 bases of the junction unmatched. The CDR3 spans 14 residues. CDR1 WSHSY and CDR2 SAAADI come from the germline V gene. CDR3 sequence (DNA): TGCGCCAGCAGTGTATCACTAGCGGAGCCGGAGCAGTACTTC. Its protein is CASSVSLAEPEQYF.

The gene calls are TRBV7-3 and TRBJ1-2; 7 bases map to TRBD1. The J segment lost 8 bases and the V segment lost 6 bases, leaving 18 bases of the junction unmatched. The CDR3 consists of 16 residues. Looked up from germline, CDR1 is SGHTA and CDR2 is FQGTGA. The CDR3 DNA reads TGTGCCAGCAGTGATCGACCGGGACAGTCTCCTCAGGGCTACACCTTC. This codes for CASSDRPGQSPQGYTF.

The V and J genes are TRBV18 and TRBJ2-1, with 8 bases lining up with TRBD1. V shed 4 bases and J 3 bases; nucleotides not matched to a gene: 2. Per germline, CDR1 KGHSH and CDR2 LQKENI. The CDR3 totals 14 residues. This CDR3 reads CASSRGQGYNEQFF. CDR3 DNA sequence: TGTGCCAGCTCACGTGGACAGGGCTACAATGAGCAGTTCTTC.

About this clone: Within the sample, other DNA sequences also encode this same CDR3. The V gene is TRBV7-3, the J gene TRBJ1-2; D might be TRBD1 (5 bases). Trimming cost V 1 base and J 3 bases, with 12 bases left between them. Germline CDR1 reads SGHTA; CDR2 reads FQGTGA. This CDR3 has 15 residues. The CDR3: CASSLRGGGDYGYTF. CDR3 nucleotide sequence: TGTGCCAGCAGCTTAAGGGGGGGAGGCGACTATGGCTACACCTTC.

In this sample, this clone turned up a few times. The gene calls are TRBV27 and TRBJ1-4; 7 bases agree with TRBD1. Germline trimming cut 1 base from V and 6 bases from J; bases unmatched to any gene: 8. Germline CDR1 MNHEY, CDR2 SMNVEV (reference sequence). The CDR3 length is 16 residues. Here the CDR3 reads CASSLLFGRGDEKLFF. The CDR3 DNA reads TGTGCCAGCAGTTTATTATTCGGCAGGGGGGATGAAAAACTGTTTTTT.